This TCR beta chain was captured in a study of T cell responses to AZD1222 COVID-19 vaccine. Trimming took 10 bases from V and 3 from J, leaving 9 bases between them. The CDR3 loop spans 11 amino acids. Germline V lookup: CDR1 MNHEY, CDR2 SVGAGI. Repertoires were generated with immunoSEQ multiplex PCR, while TCRdb's copy carries only in-frame clones and drops some. The table includes about 150,000 clones, 90% detected once. The specimen comprised peripheral blood, sampled 28 days after the second AZD1222 dose. The chain recombines TRBV6-5 with TRBJ1-1; D gene unclear. This receptor was obtained from an adult who received the AZD1222 COVID-19 vaccine. Here the CDR3 DNA reads TGTGCCACCGAAGGGTACACTGAAGCTTTCTTT. This gives the protein CATEGYTEAFF.